Described below is a single T cell receptor (beta chain) sequence and its context. Its antigen is undetermined. The TCRbeta library was prepared with unique molecular identifiers. In TCRdb, the PCR reads were re-called with MiXCR into one record per CDR3 protein. The data contain about a million distinct CDR3 sequences, 25% to 35% of them singletons. These data belong to a study of T-cell reconstitution after alpha-beta-depleted transplantation in children. Findings of the study overall: Alpha-beta T cells present about two months after transplant were reported to originate from several hundred expanded graft clones. One year after transplant, T-cell counts and diversity came mostly from newly produced T cells. Some patients showed high day-60 TCRbeta diversity, which derived from surviving recipient T cells and thymic progenitors.

CDR3 size: 14 residues. Germline V gives CDR1 WSHSY, CDR2 SAAADI. Deletions cut 6 bases from V and 4 bases from J, with 14 bases between. The receptor was isolated from a boy less than two years old who had a stem cell transplant for SCID, so the T cells may come from the graft donor. The specimen comprised PBMCs, mostly from graft donor cells, sampled 360 days after TCRalphabeta/CD19-depleted stem cell transplant. The V call is TRBV10-2, the J call TRBJ2-3; D could derive from TRBD1 or TRBD2 (6 bases each). DNA for the CDR3: TGCGCCAGCAGAAAAGGGGGGAACGCAGATACGCAGTATTTT. It encodes CASRKGGNADTQYF.